Sequencing of this TCR beta chain was carried out in a study of blood T cell repertoires in COVID-19. Study-wide context: In each case, the material was cDNA or gDNA derived from T cells, B-cell-depleted T cells, or PBMCs.

Generated by immunoSEQ multiplex PCR, the TCRdb table keeps only in-frame clones and is missing some. In the table there are around 75,000 clones, less than 90% of which are singletons. CDR1 and CDR2 from the germline V gene are LNHNV and YYDKDF (reference sequence). There are 14 residues in the CDR3. V was pared by 6 bases and J by 4 bases, with 8 bases of the junction left unmatched. The TCR comes from a man aged 50-60 years with COVID-19, enrolled during active disease. The chain employs TRBV15 and TRBJ2-5, with 7 bases identical to TRBD2. Sequencing input: peripheral blood. The chain's CDR3 is CATRGAGVPETQYF. CDR3 nucleotides: TGTGCCACCAGAGGGGCGGGAGTTCCAGAGACCCAGTACTTC.